The rows below give T cell receptor beta chains drawn from one sample of a study of shared clonotypes between healthy human individuals. Only in-frame clones appear in the TCRdb table, and some are missing; sequencing was by immunoSEQ multiplex PCR. The data contain some 320,000 clones, over 75% of them seen just once; the ten biggest clones take up roughly 17%. Sequencing input: memory CD8+ T cells sorted from blood. These receptors all stem from a man between 18 and 35 years old in good health. The CDR3 runs from the conserved cysteine through the conserved F or W. The D gene is left open where the match is weak. Where a row states a size, it is once, few, many or the class of an expanded clone; other rows omit it.

>.|.|TRBV27|TRBJ2-7
CASSLGVSGEQYF
TGTGCCAGCAGTTTGGGCGTTTCGGGCGAGCAGTACTTC
>.|TRBD1|TRBV13|TRBJ2-1
CASSLEGTGNAAGAYNEQFF
TGTGCCAGCAGCTTAGAGGGGACAGGGAACGCCGCGGGAGCCTACAATGAGCAGTTCTTC
>.|.|TRBV6-6|TRBJ2-5
CASTLRSHRKTQYF
TGTGCCAGCACCCTCCGTTCTCATCGGAAGACCCAGTACTTC
>once|TRBD2|TRBV2|TRBJ2-7
CASSPSGTSGDEQYF
TGTGCCAGCAGTCCCTCCGGGACTAGCGGCGACGAGCAGTACTTC
>many|.|TRBV4-2|TRBJ1-5
CASSQDPGDNQPQHF
TGTGCCAGCAGCCAAGATCCAGGGGATAATCAGCCCCAGCATTTT
>few|.|TRBV19|TRBJ2-7
CASSLGLLGEQYF
TGTGCCAGTAGCCTGGGACTGCTTGGGGAGCAGTACTTC
>.|.|TRBV7-2|TRBJ1-1
CASSLTTGGTEAFF
TGTGCCAGCAGCTTAACGACCGGCGGCACTGAAGCTTTCTTT
>.|.|TRBV10-2|TRBJ2-5
CASSVRGTQYF
TGCGCCAGCAGTGTCCGTGGAACCCAGTACTTC
>.|.|TRBV13|TRBJ2-1
CASSSYDTSNEQFF
TGTGCCAGCAGCTCCTATGACACCTCCAATGAGCAGTTCTTC
>.|TRBD1|TRBV12-5|TRBJ1-5
CASGLVPEGGTGDQPQHF
TGTGCTAGTGGTTTGGTACCCGAAGGGGGGACAGGGGATCAGCCCCAGCATTTT
>.|.|TRBV9|TRBJ2-3
CASSVHLSDTQYF
TGTGCCAGCAGCGTGCATCTTTCGGATACGCAGTATTTT
>.|TRBD2|TRBV2|TRBJ2-3
CASLAGGTDTQYF
TGTGCCAGCTTAGCGGGGGGCACAGATACGCAGTATTTT
>once|.|TRBV5-1|TRBJ1-2
CASSPGWGNYGYTF
TGCGCCAGCAGCCCGGGATGGGGTAACTATGGCTACACCTTC
>.|TRBD1|TRBV9|TRBJ2-3
CASSFNAGTGGAADTQYF
TGTGCCAGCAGCTTCAATGCCGGGACAGGGGGCGCCGCAGATACGCAGTATTTT
>.|TRBD1|TRBV20-1|TRBJ2-7
CSANRQGEQYF
TGCAGTGCTAACCGACAGGGCGAGCAGTACTTC
>.|TRBD2|TRBV10-3|TRBJ2-7
CAISPQGGLAGYQYEQYF
TGTGCCATCAGTCCTCAGGGGGGACTAGCGGGATACCAATACGAGCAGTACTTC
>.|.|TRBV13|TRBJ2-5
CASSSWGGETQYF
TGTGCCAGCAGCTCGTGGGGCGGAGAGACCCAGTACTTC
>.|.|TRBV2|TRBJ2-7
CASAHPSEEAYEQYF
TGTGCCAGCGCCCATCCTAGCGAAGAGGCCTACGAGCAGTACTTC
>.|.|TRBV6-1|TRBJ1-1
CASSRLIGLNTEAFF
TGTGCCAGCAGCCGTTTAATCGGGCTTAACACTGAAGCTTTCTTT
>.|TRBD2|TRBV4-1|TRBJ2-7
CASSQDPSGTYEQYF
TGCGCCAGCAGCCAAGACCCTAGCGGGACCTACGAGCAGTACTTC
>once|TRBD1|TRBV5-1|TRBJ1-2
CASSFRTGRDGYTF
TGCGCCAGCAGCTTCCGGACAGGGAGGGATGGCTACACCTTC
>.|.|TRBV7-9|TRBJ2-3
CASSPSPGSGTDTQYF
TGTGCCAGCAGCCCCTCGCCCGGCTCCGGCACAGATACGCAGTATTTT
>.|.|TRBV27|TRBJ1-1
CASSLSGVTEAFF
TGTGCCAGCAGTTTAAGTGGGGTCACTGAAGCTTTCTTT
>.|.|TRBV7-3|TRBJ2-7
CASSETVGSYEQYF
TGTGCCAGCAGCGAGACAGTGGGATCCTACGAGCAGTACTTC
>.|TRBD1|TRBV7-9|TRBJ1-2
CASSPISGGQGIYGYTF
TGTGCCAGCAGCCCGATCTCGGGCGGACAGGGGATCTATGGCTACACCTTC
>.|TRBD2|TRBV11-2|TRBJ2-7
CASSSPAASGSYEQYF
TGTGCCAGCAGCTCCCCTGCGGCTAGCGGCTCCTACGAGCAGTACTTC
>.|.|TRBV4-1|TRBJ2-1
CASSQDKARNEQFF
TGCGCCAGCAGCCAAGATAAGGCTCGGAATGAGCAGTTCTTC
>.|TRBD1|TRBV13|TRBJ1-6
CASSLGALGQGGNSPLHF
TGTGCCAGCAGCTTAGGAGCGCTAGGACAGGGGGGGAATTCACCCCTCCACTTT
>.|TRBD2|TRBV13|TRBJ2-7
CASSPPSGLASYEQYF
TGTGCCAGCAGCCCCCCTTCGGGACTAGCGTCCTACGAGCAGTACTTC
>.|.|TRBV7-9|TRBJ2-7
CASSLEGNLDYEQYF
TGTGCCAGCAGCTTAGAGGGGAATCTAGACTACGAGCAGTACTTC
>.|.|TRBV5-1|TRBJ1-2
CASSLAPGDFYGYTF
TGCGCCAGCAGCTTGGCGCCGGGGGACTTCTATGGCTACACCTTC
>.|.|TRBV28|TRBJ2-7
CASSRQPPAPYEQYF
TGTGCCAGCAGTAGACAGCCCCCGGCCCCCTACGAGCAGTACTTC
>.|.|TRBV29-1|TRBJ2-7
CSVAGWGDYEQYF
TGCAGCGTTGCGGGTTGGGGTGATTACGAGCAGTACTTC
>.|.|TRBV28|TRBJ1-1
CASSPHVWAGDWGTEAFF
TGTGCCAGCAGTCCACATGTCTGGGCAGGGGATTGGGGCACTGAAGCTTTCTTT
>.|TRBD1|TRBV9|TRBJ2-7
CASSPSRDRRRYEQYF
TGTGCCAGCAGCCCGAGCCGGGACAGGAGACGCTACGAGCAGTACTTC
>.|.|TRBV28|TRBJ2-7
CASSLRDVVQYF
TGTGCCAGCAGTTTGAGGGATGTGGTGCAGTACTTC
>.|.|TRBV5-1|TRBJ1-2
CASSLGDYNYGYTF
TGCGCCAGCAGCTTGGGAGACTACAACTATGGCTACACCTTC
>.|TRBD1|TRBV6-1|TRBJ1-5
CASKGQGINQPQHF
TGTGCCAGCAAGGGACAGGGAATCAATCAGCCCCAGCATTTT
>.|.|TRBV27|TRBJ1-2
CASSLNHREQGYGYTF
TGTGCCAGCAGTTTAAACCACAGGGAACAGGGCTATGGCTACACCTTC